This T cell receptor beta chain is drawn from a study of a mutant IDH1 vaccine in newly diagnosed glioma. Time point in this sample: week 11, during vaccination. Topical imiquimod was applied with each vaccine dose, which held 300 ug of mutant IDH1 20-mer peptide. The protocol was immunoSEQ multiplex PCR, while the TCRdb copy is restricted to in-frame clones and leaves out a portion. Counted here are about 64,000 clones, about 88% occurring once; the ten biggest clones make up approximately 9.5%. Comments on this clone: The antigen remains unidentified.

The study, taken as a whole, reports: Apparently, pseudoprogression bore no relation to changes among the top peripheral T cell clonotypes.

The TCR comes from a woman in her forties or fifties with glioma. Specimen: PBMCs, collected from a glioma patient whose treatment included an IDH1 peptide vaccine.

In nucleotides, the CDR3 is TGTGCCTGGAGTTTCCGGGGGGCGCTGGCTGAAGCTTTCTTT. Its protein product is CAWSFRGALAEAFF. This sequence joins TRBV30 and TRBJ1-1, with a possible D match to TRBD1 (6 bases). The CDR3 contains 14 residues. The germline CDR1 and CDR2 sequences are GTSNPN and SVGIG (reference sequence). The ends were cut back, 2 bases at V and 6 bases at J, with 16 bases in the middle.